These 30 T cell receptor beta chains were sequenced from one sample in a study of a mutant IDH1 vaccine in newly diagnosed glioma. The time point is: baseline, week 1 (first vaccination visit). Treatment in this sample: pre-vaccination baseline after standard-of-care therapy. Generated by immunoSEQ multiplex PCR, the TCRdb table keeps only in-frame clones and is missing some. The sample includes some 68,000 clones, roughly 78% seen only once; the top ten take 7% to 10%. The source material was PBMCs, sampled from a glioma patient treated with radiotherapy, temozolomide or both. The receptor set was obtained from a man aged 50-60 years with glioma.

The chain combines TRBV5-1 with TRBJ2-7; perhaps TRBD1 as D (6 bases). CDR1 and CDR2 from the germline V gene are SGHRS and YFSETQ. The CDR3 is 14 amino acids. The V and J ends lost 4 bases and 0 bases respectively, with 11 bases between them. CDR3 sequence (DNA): TGCGCCAGCAGCCGTACAGGGACCTCCTACGAGCAGTACTTC. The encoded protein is CASSRTGTSYEQYF. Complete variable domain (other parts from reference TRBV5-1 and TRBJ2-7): KAGVTQTPRYLIKTRGQQVTLSCSPISGHRSVSWYQQTPGQGLQFLFEYFSETQRNKGNFPGRFSGRQFSNSRSEMNVSTLELGDSALYLCASSRTGTSYEQYFGPGTRLTVT.

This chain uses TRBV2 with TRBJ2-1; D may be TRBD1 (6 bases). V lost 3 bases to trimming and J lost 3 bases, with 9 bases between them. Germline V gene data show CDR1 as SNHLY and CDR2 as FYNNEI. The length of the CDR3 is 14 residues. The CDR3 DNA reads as TGTGCCAGCAGTGAGGACAGAATCTACAATGAGCAGTTCTTC. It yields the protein CASSEDRIYNEQFF.

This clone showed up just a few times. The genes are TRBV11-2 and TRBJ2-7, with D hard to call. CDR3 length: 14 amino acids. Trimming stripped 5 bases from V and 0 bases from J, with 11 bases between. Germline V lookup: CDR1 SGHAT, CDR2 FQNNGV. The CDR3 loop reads CASSLGLSSYEQYF. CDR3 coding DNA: TGTGCCAGCAGCCTAGGCCTTTCCTCCTACGAGCAGTACTTC.

The CDR3 DNA reads as TGTGCCAGTAGTGACACAGGGGGCAATCAGCCCCAGCATTTT. It translates to CASSDTGGNQPQHF. V usage is TRBV19 and J usage is TRBJ1-5; 7 bases match TRBD1. V was pared by 5 bases and J by 2 bases, with 3 bases of the junction left unmatched. The V gene's germline CDR1 is LNHDA and CDR2 SQIVND (reference sequence). CDR3 size: 14 residues.

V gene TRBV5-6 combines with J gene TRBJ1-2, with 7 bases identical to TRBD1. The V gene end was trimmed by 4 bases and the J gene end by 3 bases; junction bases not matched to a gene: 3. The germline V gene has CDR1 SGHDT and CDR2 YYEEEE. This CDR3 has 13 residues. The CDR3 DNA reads TGTGCCAGCAGCATCGACAGGGACTATGGCTACACCTTC. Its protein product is CASSIDRDYGYTF.

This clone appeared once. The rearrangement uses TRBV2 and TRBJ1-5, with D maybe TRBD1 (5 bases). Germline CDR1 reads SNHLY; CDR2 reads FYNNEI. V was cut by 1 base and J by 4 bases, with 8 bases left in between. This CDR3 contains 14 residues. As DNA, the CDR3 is TGTGCCAGCAGTGAAGGGACACCTAATCAGCCCCAGCATTTT. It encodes CASSEGTPNQPQHF.

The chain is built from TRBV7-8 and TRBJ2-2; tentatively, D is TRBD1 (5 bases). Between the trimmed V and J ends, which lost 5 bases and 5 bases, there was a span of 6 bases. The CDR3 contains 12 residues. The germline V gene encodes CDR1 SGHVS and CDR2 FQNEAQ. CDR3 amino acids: CASSRTTGELFF. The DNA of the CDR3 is TGTGCCAGCAGCCGGACAACCGGGGAGCTGTTTTTT.

The CDR3 DNA reads as TGTGCCAGCAGTTACGGGGACCGATACTACGAGCAGTACTTC. Its protein is CASSYGDRYYEQYF. The chain uses TRBV6-6 and TRBJ2-7; D may correspond to TRBD1 or TRBD2 (5 bases each). The length of the CDR3 is 14 residues. Germline CDR1 reads MNHNY; CDR2 reads SVGAGI (reference sequence). V lost 2 bases and J 3 bases, leaving 11 bases between the germline ends.

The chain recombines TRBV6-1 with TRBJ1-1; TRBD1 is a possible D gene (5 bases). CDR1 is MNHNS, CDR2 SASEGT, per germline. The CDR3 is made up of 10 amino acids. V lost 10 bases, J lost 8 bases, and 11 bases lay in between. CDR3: CAIHRTEAFF. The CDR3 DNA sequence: TGTGCCATCCACAGGACCGAAGCTTTCTTT.

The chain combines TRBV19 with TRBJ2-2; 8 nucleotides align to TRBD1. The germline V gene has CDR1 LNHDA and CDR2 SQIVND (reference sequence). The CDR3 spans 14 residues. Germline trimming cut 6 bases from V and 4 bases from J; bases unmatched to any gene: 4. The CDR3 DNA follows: TGTGCCAGTAGCTGGACAGGGAGCACCGGGGAGCTGTTTTTT. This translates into CASSWTGSTGELFF.

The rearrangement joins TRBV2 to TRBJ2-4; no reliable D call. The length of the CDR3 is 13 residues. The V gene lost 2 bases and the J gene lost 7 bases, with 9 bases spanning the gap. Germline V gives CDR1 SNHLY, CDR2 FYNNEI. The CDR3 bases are TGTGCCAGCAGTGAAAACCAGGTGAACATTCAGTACTTC. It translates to CASSENQVNIQYF. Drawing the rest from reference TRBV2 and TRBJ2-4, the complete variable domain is EPEVTQTPSHQVTQMGQEVILRCVPISNHLYFYWYRQILGQKVEFLVSFYNNEISEKSEIFDDQFSVERPDGSNFTLKIRSTKLEDSAMYFCASSENQVNIQYFGAGTRLSVL.

DNA of the CDR3: TGTGCCAGCAGCTTAAGCAGGATGAACACTGAAGCTTTCTTT. Translating gives CASSLSRMNTEAFF. The chain combines TRBV7-9 with TRBJ1-1, with no clear D. Trimming pared 2 bases from V and 0 bases from J, leaving 7 bases between. In germline, CDR1 is SEHNR, CDR2 FQNEAQ (reference sequence). The CDR3 extends over 14 amino acids.

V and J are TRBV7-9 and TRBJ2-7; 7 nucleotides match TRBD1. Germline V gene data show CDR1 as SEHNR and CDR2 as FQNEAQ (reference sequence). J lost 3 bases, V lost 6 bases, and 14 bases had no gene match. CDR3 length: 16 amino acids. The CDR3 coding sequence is TGTGCCAGCAGTTCAAATCCGGGACAGTCCTTCTACGAGCAGTACTTC. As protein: CASSSNPGQSFYEQYF.

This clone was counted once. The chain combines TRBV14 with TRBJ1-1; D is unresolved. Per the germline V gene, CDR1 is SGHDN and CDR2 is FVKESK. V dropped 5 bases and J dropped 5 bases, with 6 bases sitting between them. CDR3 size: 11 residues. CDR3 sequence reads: CASSSYTEAFF. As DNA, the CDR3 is TGTGCCAGCAGCTCATATACTGAAGCTTTCTTT.

CDR3 protein: CASKPSSSGANVLTF. For the CDR3, the DNA is TGTGCCAGTAAGCCTAGTAGCTCTGGGGCCAACGTCCTGACTTTC. This rearrangement joins TRBV19 to TRBJ2-6; D ambiguous. In germline, CDR1 is LNHDA, CDR2 SQIVND (reference sequence). V was cut by 7 bases and J by 0 bases, with 10 bases left in between. This CDR3 is built from 15 residues.

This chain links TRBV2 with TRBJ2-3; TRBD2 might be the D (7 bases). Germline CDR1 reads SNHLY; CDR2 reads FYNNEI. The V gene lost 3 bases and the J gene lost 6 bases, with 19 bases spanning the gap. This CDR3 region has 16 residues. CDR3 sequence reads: CASSEEAGAGADTQYF. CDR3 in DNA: TGTGCCAGCAGTGAGGAGGCCGGGGCGGGGGCGGATACGCAGTATTTT.

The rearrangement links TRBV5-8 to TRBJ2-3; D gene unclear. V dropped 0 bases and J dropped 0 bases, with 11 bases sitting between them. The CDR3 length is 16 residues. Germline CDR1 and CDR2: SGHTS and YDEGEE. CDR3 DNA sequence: TGTGCCAGCAGCTTGGTACGGGCGGTAAGCACAGATACGCAGTATTTT. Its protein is CASSLVRAVSTDTQYF.

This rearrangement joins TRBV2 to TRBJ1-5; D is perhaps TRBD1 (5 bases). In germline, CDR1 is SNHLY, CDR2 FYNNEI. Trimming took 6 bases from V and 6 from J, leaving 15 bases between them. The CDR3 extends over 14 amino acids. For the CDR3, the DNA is TGTGCCAGCAGGCCAGAGGGGCCCCCTCAGCCCCAGCATTTT. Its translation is CASRPEGPPQPQHF.

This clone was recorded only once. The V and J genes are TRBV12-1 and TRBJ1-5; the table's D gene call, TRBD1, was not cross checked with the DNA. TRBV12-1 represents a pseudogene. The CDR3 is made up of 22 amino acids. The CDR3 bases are TGTGCCAGGGGACTCATAATAGCCCCGGACAGGGATAAAGGAAGGGGCAATCAGCCCCAGCATTTT. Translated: CARGLIIAPDRDKGRGNQPQHF.

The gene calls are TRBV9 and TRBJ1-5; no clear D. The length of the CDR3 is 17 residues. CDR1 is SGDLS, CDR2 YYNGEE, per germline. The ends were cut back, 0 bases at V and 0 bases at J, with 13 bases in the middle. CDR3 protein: CASSVVGIQYSNQPQHF. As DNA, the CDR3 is TGTGCCAGCAGCGTAGTAGGTATCCAGTATAGCAATCAGCCCCAGCATTTT.

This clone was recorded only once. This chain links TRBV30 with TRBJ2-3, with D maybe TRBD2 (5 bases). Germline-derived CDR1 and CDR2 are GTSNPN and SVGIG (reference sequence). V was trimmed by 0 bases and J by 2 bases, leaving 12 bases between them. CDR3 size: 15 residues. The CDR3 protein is CAWSVLAGFTDTQYF. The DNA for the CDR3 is TGTGCCTGGAGTGTACTCGCGGGCTTCACAGATACGCAGTATTTT.

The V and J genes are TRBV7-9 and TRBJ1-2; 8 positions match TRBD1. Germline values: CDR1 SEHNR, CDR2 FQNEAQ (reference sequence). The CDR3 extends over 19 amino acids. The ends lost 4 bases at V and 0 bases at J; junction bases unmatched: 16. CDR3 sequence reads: CASSSSPGGQGAPNYGYTF. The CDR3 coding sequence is TGTGCCAGCAGCTCCTCACCTGGGGGGCAGGGGGCGCCTAACTATGGCTACACCTTC. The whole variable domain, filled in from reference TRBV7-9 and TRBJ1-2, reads DTGVSQNPRHKITKRGQNVTFRCDPISEHNRLYWYRQTLGQGPEFLTYFQNEAQLEKSRLLSDRFSAERPKGSFSTLEIQRTEQGDSAMYLCASSSSPGGQGAPNYGYTFGSGTRLTVV.

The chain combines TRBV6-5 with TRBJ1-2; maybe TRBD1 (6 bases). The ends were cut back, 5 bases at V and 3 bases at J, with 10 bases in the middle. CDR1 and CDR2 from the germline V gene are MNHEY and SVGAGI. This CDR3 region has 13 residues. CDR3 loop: CASSIGQYYGYTF. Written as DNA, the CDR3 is TGTGCCAGCAGTATTGGACAGTACTATGGCTACACCTTC.

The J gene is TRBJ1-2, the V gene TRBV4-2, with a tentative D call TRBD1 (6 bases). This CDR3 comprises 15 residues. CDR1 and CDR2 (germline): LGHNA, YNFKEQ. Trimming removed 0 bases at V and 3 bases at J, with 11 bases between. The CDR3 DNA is TGTGCCAGCAGCCAAGAAGGGGGGCTAGACTATGGCTACACCTTC. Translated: CASSQEGGLDYGYTF.

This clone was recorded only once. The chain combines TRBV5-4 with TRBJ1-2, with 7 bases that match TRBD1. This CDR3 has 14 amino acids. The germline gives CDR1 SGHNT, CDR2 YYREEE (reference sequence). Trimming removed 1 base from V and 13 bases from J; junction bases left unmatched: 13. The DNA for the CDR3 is TGTGCCAGCAGCTTGCCTAGGACAGGTCCTTCTATCACCTTC. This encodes CASSLPRTGPSITF.

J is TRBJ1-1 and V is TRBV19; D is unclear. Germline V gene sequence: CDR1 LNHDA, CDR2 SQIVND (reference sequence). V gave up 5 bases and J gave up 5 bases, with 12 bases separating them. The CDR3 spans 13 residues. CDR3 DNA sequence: TGTGCCAGTAGTGGGGTCCGAGGGACTGAAGCTTTCTTT. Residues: CASSGVRGTEAFF.

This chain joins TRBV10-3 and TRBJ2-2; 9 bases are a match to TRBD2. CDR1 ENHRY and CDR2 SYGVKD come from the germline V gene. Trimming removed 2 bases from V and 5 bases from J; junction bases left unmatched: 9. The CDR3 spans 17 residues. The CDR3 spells CAISEIPSGVGTGELFF. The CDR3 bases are TGTGCCATCAGTGAGATCCCTAGCGGGGTAGGGACCGGGGAGCTGTTTTTT.

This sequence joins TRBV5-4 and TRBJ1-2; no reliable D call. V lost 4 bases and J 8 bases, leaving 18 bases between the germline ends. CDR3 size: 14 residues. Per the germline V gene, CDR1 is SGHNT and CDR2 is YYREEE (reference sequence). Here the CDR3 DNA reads TGTGCCAGCAGCACTGGTGGACCTGCGGAGGGCTACACCTTC. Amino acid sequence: CASSTGGPAEGYTF. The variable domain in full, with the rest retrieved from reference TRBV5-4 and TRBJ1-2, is ETGVTQSPTHLIKTRGQQVTLRCSSQSGHNTVSWYQQALGQGPQFIFQYYREEENGRGNFPPRFSGLQFPNYSSELNVNALELDDSALYLCASSTGGPAEGYTFGSGTRLTVV.

The CDR3 sequence: CASSSPAGSGNTIYF. Written as DNA, the CDR3 is TGTGCCAGCAGTTCCCCGGCGGGGTCTGGAAACACCATATATTTT. The genes are TRBV6-1 and TRBJ1-3; no clear D. Germline assignment: CDR1 MNHNS and CDR2 SASEGT. Trimming pared 5 bases from V and 1 base from J, leaving 12 bases between. The CDR3 is made up of 15 amino acids.

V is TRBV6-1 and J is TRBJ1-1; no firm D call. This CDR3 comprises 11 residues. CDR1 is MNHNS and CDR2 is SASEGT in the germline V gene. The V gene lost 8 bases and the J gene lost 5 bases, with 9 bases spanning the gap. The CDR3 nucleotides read TGTGCCAGCGGCCTGATGACTGAAGCTTTCTTT. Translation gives CASGLMTEAFF.